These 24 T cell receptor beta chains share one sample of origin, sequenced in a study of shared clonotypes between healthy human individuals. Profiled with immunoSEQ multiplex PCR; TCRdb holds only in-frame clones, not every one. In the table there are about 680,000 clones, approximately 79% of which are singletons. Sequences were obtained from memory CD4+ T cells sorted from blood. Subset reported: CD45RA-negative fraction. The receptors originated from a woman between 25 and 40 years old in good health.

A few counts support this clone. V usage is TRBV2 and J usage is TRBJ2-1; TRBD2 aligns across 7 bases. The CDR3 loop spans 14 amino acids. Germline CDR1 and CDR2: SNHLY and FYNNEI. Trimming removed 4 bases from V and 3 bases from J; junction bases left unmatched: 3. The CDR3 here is CASSGERGYNEQFF. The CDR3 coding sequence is TGTGCCAGCAGTGGGGAGCGGGGCTACAATGAGCAGTTCTTC.

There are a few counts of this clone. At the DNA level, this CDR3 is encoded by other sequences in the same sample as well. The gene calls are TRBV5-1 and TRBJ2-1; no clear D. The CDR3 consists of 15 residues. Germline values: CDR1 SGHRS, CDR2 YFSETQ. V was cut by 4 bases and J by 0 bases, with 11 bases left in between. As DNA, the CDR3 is TGCGCCAGCAGCAGCGACCGAAGCTCCTACAATGAGCAGTTCTTC. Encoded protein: CASSSDRSSYNEQFF.

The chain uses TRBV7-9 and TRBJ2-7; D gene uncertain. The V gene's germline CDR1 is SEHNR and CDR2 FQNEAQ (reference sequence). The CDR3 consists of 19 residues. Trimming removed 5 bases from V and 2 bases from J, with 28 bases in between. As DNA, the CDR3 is TGTGCCAGCAGCCCGGAAGGTTGGGTGGATCGTGGTAGGCCCTACGAGCAGTACTTC. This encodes CASSPEGWVDRGRPYEQYF.

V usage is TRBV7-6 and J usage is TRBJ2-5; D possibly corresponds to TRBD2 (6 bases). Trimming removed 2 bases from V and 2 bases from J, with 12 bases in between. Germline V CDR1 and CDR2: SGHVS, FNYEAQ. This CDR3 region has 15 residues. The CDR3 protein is CASSLNLASQETQYF. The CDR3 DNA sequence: TGTGCCAGCAGCTTAAACCTAGCGTCACAAGAGACCCAGTACTTC.

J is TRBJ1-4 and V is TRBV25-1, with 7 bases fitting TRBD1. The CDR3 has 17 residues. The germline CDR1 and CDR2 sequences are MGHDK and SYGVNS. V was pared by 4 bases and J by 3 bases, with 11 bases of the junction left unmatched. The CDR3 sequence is CASSGRGQIDANEKLFF. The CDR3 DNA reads TGTGCCAGCAGTGGTAGGGGACAGATTGATGCTAATGAAAAACTGTTTTTT.

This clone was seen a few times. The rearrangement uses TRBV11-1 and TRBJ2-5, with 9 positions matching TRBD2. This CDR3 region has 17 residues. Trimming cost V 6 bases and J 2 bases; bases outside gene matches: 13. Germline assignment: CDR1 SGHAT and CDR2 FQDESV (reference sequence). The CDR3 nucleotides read TGTGCCAGCAGTTTGGGGTTCAGTAGCGGGAGACAAGAGACCCAGTACTTC. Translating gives CASSLGFSSGRQETQYF.

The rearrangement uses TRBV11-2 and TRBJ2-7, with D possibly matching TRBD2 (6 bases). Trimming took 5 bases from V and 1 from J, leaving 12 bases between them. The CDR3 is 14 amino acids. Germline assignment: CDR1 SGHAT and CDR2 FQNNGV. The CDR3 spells CASSTPGGSYEQYF. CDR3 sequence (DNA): TGTGCCAGCAGCACACCCGGGGGTTCCTACGAGCAGTACTTC.

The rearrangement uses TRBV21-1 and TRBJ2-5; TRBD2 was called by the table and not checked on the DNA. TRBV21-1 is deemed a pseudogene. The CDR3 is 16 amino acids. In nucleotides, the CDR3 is TGTGCCAGCAGCTCCCTTAGCGGGAGGGGACAAGAGACCCAGTACTTC. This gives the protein CASSSLSGRGQETQYF.

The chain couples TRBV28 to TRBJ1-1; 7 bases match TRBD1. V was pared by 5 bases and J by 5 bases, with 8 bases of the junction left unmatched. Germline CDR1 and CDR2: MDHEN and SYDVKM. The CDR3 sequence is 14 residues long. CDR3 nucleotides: TGTGCCAGCAGTCGAACAGGGGTTGGGACTGAAGCTTTCTTT. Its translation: CASSRTGVGTEAFF.

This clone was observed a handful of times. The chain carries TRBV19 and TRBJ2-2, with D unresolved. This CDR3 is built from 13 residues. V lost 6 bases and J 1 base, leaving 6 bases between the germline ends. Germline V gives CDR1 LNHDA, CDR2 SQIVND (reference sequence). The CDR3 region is CASSELNTGELFF. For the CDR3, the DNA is TGTGCCAGTAGCGAGCTGAACACCGGGGAGCTGTTTTTT.

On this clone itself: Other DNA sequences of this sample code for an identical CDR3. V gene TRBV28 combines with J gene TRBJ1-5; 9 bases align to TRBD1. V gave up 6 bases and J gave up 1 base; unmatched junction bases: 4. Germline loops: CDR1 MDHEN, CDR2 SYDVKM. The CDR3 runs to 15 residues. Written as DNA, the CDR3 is TGTGCCAGCAGCCCGACAGGGGGGAGCAATCAGCCCCAGCATTTT. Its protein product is CASSPTGGSNQPQHF.

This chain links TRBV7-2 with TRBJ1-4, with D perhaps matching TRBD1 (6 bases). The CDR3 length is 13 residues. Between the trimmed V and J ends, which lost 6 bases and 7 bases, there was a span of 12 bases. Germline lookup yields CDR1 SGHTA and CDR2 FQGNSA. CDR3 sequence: CASRQGGVEKLFF. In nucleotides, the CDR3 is TGTGCCAGCAGACAGGGAGGGGTTGAAAAACTGTTTTTT. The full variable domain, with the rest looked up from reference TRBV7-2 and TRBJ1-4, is GAGVSQSPSNKVTEKGKDVELRCDPISGHTALYWYRQSLGQGLEFLIYFQGNSAPDKSGLPSDRFSAERTGGSVSTLTIQRTQQEDSAVYLCASRQGGVEKLFFGSGTQLSVL.

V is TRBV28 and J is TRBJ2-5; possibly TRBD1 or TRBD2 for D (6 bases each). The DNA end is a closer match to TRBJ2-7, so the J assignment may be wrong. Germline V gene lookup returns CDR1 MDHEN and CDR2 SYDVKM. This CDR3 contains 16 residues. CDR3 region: CASSRGWGAISYEQYF. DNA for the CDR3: TGTGCCAGCAGCCGTGGATGGGGGGCGATCTCCTACGAGCAGTACTTC.

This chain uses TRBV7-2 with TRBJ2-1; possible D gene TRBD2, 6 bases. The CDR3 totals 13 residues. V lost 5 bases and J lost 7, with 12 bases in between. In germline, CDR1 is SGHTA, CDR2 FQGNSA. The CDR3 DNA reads TGTGCCAGCAGCCTTATGGAGGGAAATGAGCAGTTCTTC. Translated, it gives CASSLMEGNEQFF.

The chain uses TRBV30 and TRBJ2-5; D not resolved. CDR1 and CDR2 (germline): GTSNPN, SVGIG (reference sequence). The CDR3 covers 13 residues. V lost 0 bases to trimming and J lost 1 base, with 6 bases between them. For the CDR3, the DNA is TGTGCCTGGAGTGTACGTAGCCAAGAGACCCAGTACTTC. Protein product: CAWSVRSQETQYF.

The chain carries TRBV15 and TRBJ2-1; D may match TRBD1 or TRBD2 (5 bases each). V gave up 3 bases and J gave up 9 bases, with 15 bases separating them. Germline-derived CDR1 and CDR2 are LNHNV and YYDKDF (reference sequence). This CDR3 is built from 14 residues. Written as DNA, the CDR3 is TGTGCCACCAGCAGGGAAAAGATTGGGGGTGAGCAGTTCTTC. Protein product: CATSREKIGGEQFF.

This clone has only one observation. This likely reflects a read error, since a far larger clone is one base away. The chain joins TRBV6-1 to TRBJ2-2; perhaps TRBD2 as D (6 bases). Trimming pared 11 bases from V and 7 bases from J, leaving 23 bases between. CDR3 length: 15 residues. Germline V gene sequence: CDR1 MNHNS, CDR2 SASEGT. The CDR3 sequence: CALRGGWGVGGELFF. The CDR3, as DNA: TGTGCCCTACGGGGTGGATGGGGGGTTGGCGGGGAGCTGTTTTTT.

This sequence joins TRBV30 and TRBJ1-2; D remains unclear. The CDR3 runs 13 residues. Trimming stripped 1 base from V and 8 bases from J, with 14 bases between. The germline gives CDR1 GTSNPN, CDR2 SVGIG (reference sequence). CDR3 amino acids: CAWSETQRRGYTF. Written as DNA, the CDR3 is TGTGCCTGGAGTGAAACGCAGCGGCGGGGCTACACCTTC.

DNA for the CDR3: TGCAGCGTTGAACCGTTAGAGGGACAGACTAATGAAAAACTGTTTTTT. Translated, it gives CSVEPLEGQTNEKLFF. This sequence joins TRBV29-1 and TRBJ1-4; 7 bases align to TRBD1. With 2 bases clipped from V and 2 bases from J, the junction kept 8 bases outside the gene matches. Germline CDR1 SQVTM, CDR2 ANQGSEA. The CDR3 runs 16 residues.

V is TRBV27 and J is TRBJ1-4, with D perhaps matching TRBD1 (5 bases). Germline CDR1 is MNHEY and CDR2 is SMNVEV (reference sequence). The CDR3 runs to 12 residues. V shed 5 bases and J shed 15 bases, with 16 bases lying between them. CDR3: CASSRRDGQVFF. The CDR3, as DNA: TGTGCCAGCAGTCGTAGGGACGGCCAGGTGTTTTTT.

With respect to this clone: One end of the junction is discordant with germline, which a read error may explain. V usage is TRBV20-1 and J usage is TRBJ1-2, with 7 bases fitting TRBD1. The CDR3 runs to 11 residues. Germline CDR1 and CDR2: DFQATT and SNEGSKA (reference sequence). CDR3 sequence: CSVRQGSGYTF. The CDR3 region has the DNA TGCAGTGTTAGACAGGGTTCTGGCTACACCTTC.

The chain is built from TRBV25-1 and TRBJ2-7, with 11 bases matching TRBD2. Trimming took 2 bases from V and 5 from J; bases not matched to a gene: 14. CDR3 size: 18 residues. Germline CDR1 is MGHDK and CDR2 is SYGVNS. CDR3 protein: CASSEAGSGREWSHEQYF. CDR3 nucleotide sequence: TGTGCCAGCAGTGAAGCCGGTAGCGGGAGGGAGTGGTCCCACGAGCAGTACTTC.

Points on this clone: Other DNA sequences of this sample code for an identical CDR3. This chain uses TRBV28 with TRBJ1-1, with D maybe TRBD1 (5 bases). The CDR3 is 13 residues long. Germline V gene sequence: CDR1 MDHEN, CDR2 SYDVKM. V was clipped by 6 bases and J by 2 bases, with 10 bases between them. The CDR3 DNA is TGTGCCAGCAGGAGCGGGGCTAACACTGAAGCTTTCTTT. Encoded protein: CASRSGANTEAFF.

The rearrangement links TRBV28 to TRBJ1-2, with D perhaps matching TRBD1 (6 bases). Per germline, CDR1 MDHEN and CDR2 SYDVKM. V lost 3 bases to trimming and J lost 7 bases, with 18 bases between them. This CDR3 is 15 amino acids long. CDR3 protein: CASSFDLTGTRGYTF. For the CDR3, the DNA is TGTGCCAGCAGTTTTGATTTAACAGGGACACGTGGCTACACCTTC.